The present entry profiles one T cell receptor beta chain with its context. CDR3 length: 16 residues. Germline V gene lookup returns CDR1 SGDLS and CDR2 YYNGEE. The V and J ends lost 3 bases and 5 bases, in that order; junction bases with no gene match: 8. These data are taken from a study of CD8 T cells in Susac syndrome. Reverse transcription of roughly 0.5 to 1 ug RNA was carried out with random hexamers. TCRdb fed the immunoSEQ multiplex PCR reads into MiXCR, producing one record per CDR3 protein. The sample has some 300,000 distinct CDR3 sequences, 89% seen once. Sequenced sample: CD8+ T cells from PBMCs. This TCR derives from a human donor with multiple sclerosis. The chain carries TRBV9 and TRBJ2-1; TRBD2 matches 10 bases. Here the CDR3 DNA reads TGTGCCAGCAGCGGCAATTTAGCGGGAGGACACAATGAGCAGTTCTTC. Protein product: CASSGNLAGGHNEQFF.